This T cell receptor beta chain was recorded in a study of T cells after yellow fever vaccination (dated by TCRdb to the late 2010s). About the full investigation: Libraries from fractions with low cell numbers were prepared with the SMART-Seq v4 Ultra Low Input RNA kit. Bulk TCR alpha and beta repertoires were sequenced longitudinally to track T-cell clones before and after primary and booster YFV17D yellow fever vaccination. The cohort comprised two healthy male donors, one aged 18 to 30 and one aged 30 to 39 years. Blood samples were taken at several timepoints before and after primary and secondary immunization, and bulk PBMC replicates and cell subsets were isolated.

Deletion took 6 bases off V and 2 bases off J, with a span of 13 bases between the germline ends. The germline V gene sets CDR1 to SQVTM and CDR2 to ANQGSEA. The CDR3 measures 13 amino acids from cysteine to phenylalanine. Only the CDR3 portion is preserved as DNA: 39 bases, with reading frame beginning at the first base. Points on this clonotype: Its antigen is not yet known. No much larger clone is present one base from it, and per-base qualities are unavailable.

Synthesis of TCR cDNA relied on 5'RACE template switching, a step that introduced a universal primer site along with unique molecular identifiers. Priming for cDNA synthesis came from both the TCR alpha and TCR beta constant segments. Libraries were amplified in two PCR steps, with sample barcodes and sequencing adapters added in the second step. Sequencing of the libraries was done on either Illumina HiSeq 2500 (2x100 bp) or NovaSeq (2x150 bp). From the authors' description of their analysis: MIGEC handled demultiplexing of reads and collapsing into UMI consensus sequences, while MiXCR performed V(D)J alignment. Using edgeR on replicate PBMC samples, clonotypes were called vaccine-responding if FDR was below 0.01 and the log2 fold change was above 5 up to day 15. Bulk clonotypes were assigned CD4 or CD8 identity according to which sequenced CD4 or CD8 repertoire held them at higher abundance. TCRdb reanalyzed the raw reads on its own, using fastp at Q25 for trimming and MiXCR for clone calling, and kept in-frame beta chains. Each entry merges the rows of one CDR3 protein and shows their most common DNA and genes. These V and J calls originate from TCRdb's pipeline instead of the authors' own analysis. The sample table holds about 500,000 distinct CDR3 sequences, of which about a sixth were seen once. The ten top clones hold 15% to 20% of the sample.

The paper's findings and limits, for the study overall: Compared with the primary T-cell response, the secondary T-cell response was weaker but faster, peaking on day 5 rather than day 15. Computational filtering was needed because FACS-sorted repertoires could contain abundant contaminating clonotypes from the bulk population. Most clones expanded after primary vaccination were re-detected after the booster (just under 97% of CD4 and around 88% of CD8), suggesting broad memory maintenance. A small fraction of clonotypes appeared in both the CD4 and CD8 compartments, likely as a result of convergent recombination. The study included only two donors, which limits how far the findings can be generalized.

This specimen's treatment or condition label, per the study, means: live attenuated yellow fever vaccine strain. At each blood-draw timepoint, two biological replicates of bulk PBMCs were obtained. A standard Ficoll-Paque protocol was used to isolate PBMCs from peripheral blood. RNA was extracted with TriZol from bulk PBMCs, CD4 and CD8 fractions, and dextramer-positive and dextramer-negative fractions. This material consisted of PBMCs, taken roughly 5 days after the first yellow fever vaccination. The TCR was taken from a man younger than 35 who received the YFV17D yellow fever vaccine. The chain is made from TRBV29-1 and TRBJ2-5, with an unclear D gene assignment. The CDR3 sequence is CSVWAPNQETQYF. The nucleotides are TGCAGCGTCTGGGCTCCTAATCAAGAGACCCAGTACTTC.